The 32 T cell receptor beta chains below were found in one sample sequenced in a study of cytomegalovirus exposure and HLA in healthy donors. The PCR used 60 Vbeta and 13 Jbeta primers. Generated by immunoSEQ multiplex PCR, the TCRdb table keeps only in-frame clones and is missing some. The sample lists around 90,000 clones, roughly 86% occurring once. Specimen: PBMCs. These receptors all stem from a man in his thirties or forties in good health and CMV-seropositive.

The chain links TRBV28 to TRBJ2-1, with D tentatively TRBD2 (5 bases). Germline loops: CDR1 MDHEN, CDR2 SYDVKM. The CDR3 runs to 14 residues. V lost 5 bases and J lost 1, with 9 bases in between. CDR3 amino acids: CASSAGTSYNEQFF. Here the CDR3 DNA reads TGTGCCAGCAGTGCGGGTACTTCCTACAATGAGCAGTTCTTC.

The chain links TRBV10-3 to TRBJ2-7; the D is unclear. There are 16 residues in the CDR3. CDR1 is ENHRY, CDR2 SYGVKD, per germline. V was pared by 0 bases and J by 0 bases, with 12 bases between. For the CDR3, the DNA is TGTGCCATCAGTGAGTCGCGGTGGCCGAGCTCCTACGAGCAGTACTTC. Translation gives CAISESRWPSSYEQYF.

About this clone itself: Other DNA variants within this sample encode the same CDR3. The chain uses TRBV29-1 and TRBJ2-7, with 12 bases fitting TRBD1. There are 13 residues in the CDR3. J was trimmed by 6 bases and V by 6 bases; bases with no gene match: 6. CDR1 is SQVTM, CDR2 ANQGSEA, per germline. The chain's CDR3 is CSVGTGGPVEQYF. CDR3 in DNA: TGCAGCGTGGGGACAGGGGGCCCGGTCGAGCAGTACTTC.

The rearrangement joins TRBV5-1 to TRBJ2-6, with 8 bases that match TRBD2. Unmatched junction bases numbered 7, after V lost 4 bases and J lost 4 bases. Germline CDR1 reads SGHRS; CDR2 reads YFSETQ. The CDR3 has 16 amino acids. Written as DNA, the CDR3 is TGCGCCAGCAGCCCCGGGGGGGCTACAGGGGCCAACGTCCTGACTTTC. This encodes CASSPGGATGANVLTF. The variable domain in full, with the rest retrieved from reference TRBV5-1 and TRBJ2-6, is KAGVTQTPRYLIKTRGQQVTLSCSPISGHRSVSWYQQTPGQGLQFLFEYFSETQRNKGNFPGRFSGRQFSNSRSEMNVSTLELGDSALYLCASSPGGATGANVLTFGAGSRLTVL.

V and J are TRBV5-4 and TRBJ2-7; D perhaps matches TRBD1 (5 bases). The CDR3 extends over 14 amino acids. CDR1 is SGHNT and CDR2 is YYREEE in the germline V gene (reference sequence). The V and J ends lost 2 bases and 2 bases respectively, with 11 bases between them. CDR3 sequence: CASSLSTETYEQYF. CDR3 DNA sequence: TGTGCCAGCAGCTTATCGACAGAGACCTACGAGCAGTACTTC.

The rearrangement joins TRBV7-8 to TRBJ2-1; no clear D. Germline lookup yields CDR1 SGHVS and CDR2 FQNEAQ. This CDR3 has 12 residues. V was trimmed by 5 bases and J by 8 bases, leaving 10 bases between them. CDR3 loop: CASSKTRDEQFF. CDR3 nucleotides: TGTGCCAGCAGCAAGACACGCGATGAGCAGTTCTTC.

The rearrangement links TRBV5-1 to TRBJ2-5; D may be TRBD1 (6 bases). Germline assignment: CDR1 SGHRS and CDR2 YFSETQ. The CDR3 is made up of 13 amino acids. With 7 bases removed from V and 2 bases from J, the gap between germline ends came to 12 bases. CDR3 residues: CASGRTVQETQYF. CDR3 nucleotide sequence: TGCGCCAGCGGGCGGACAGTTCAAGAGACCCAGTACTTC.

The chain recombines TRBV27 with TRBJ2-7, with 10 bases aligning to TRBD1. Germline V gene data show CDR1 as MNHEY and CDR2 as SMNVEV (reference sequence). The ends lost 3 bases at V and 2 bases at J; junction bases unmatched: 4. The CDR3 extends over 15 amino acids. The CDR3 loop is CASSFSGTGAYEQYF. The CDR3 DNA reads TGTGCCAGCAGTTTTTCCGGGACAGGGGCCTACGAGCAGTACTTC.

The chain combines TRBV5-1 with TRBJ2-3, with 11 positions matching TRBD2. The germline V gene encodes CDR1 SGHRS and CDR2 YFSETQ. The V gene end was trimmed by 4 bases and the J gene end by 8 bases; junction bases not matched to a gene: 12. The CDR3 length is 16 residues. CDR3 residues: CASSPTSGSVRFTQYF. The CDR3, as DNA: TGCGCCAGCAGCCCCACTAGCGGGAGCGTTCGTTTTACGCAGTATTTT.

The chain uses TRBV28 and TRBJ1-4; TRBD1 might be the D (6 bases). The CDR3 has 12 amino acids. Germline V gives CDR1 MDHEN, CDR2 SYDVKM. CDR3 in DNA: TGTGTCGCAGGGGCACCTAATGAAAAACTGTTTTTT. Protein: CVAGAPNEKLFF.

V and J are TRBV19 and TRBJ1-1; TRBD1 aligns across 7 bases. The J segment lost 10 bases and the V segment lost 6 bases, leaving 17 bases of the junction unmatched. Germline V gene lookup returns CDR1 LNHDA and CDR2 SQIVND (reference sequence). This CDR3 contains 15 residues. The CDR3 bases are TGTGCCAGTAGCCCATTTGACAGGGACCGAGGTGGAGCTTTCTTT. It yields the protein CASSPFDRDRGGAFF.

CDR3 residues: CANSPVGGRDEQFF. The CDR3 DNA sequence: TGTGCCAACTCTCCCGTCGGGGGTAGGGATGAGCAGTTCTTC. The V and J genes are TRBV28 and TRBJ2-1; a weak D match, TRBD2 (6 bases). Germline V gene data show CDR1 as MDHEN and CDR2 as SYDVKM. The CDR3 sequence is 14 residues long. V was cut by 10 bases and J by 8 bases, with 21 bases left in between.

This clone was counted only a few times. V usage is TRBV14 and J usage is TRBJ1-5; D not certain. The ends were cut back, 0 bases at V and 7 bases at J, with 7 bases in the middle. This CDR3 comprises 13 residues. CDR1 SGHDN and CDR2 FVKESK come from the germline V gene. The CDR3 reads CASSQDRRQPQHF. In nucleotides, the CDR3 is TGTGCCAGCAGCCAAGATAGGAGGCAGCCCCAGCATTTT.

The chain combines TRBV6-5 with TRBJ2-5; 9 nucleotides agree with TRBD2. The CDR3 is 16 amino acids. After removal of 0 bases from V and 1 base from J, the junction contained 3 bases not matched to a gene. Germline V gene data show CDR1 as MNHEY and CDR2 as SVGAGI. CDR3 DNA sequence: TGTGCCAGCAGTTACTCGCCTAGCGGGACCCAAGAGACCCAGTACTTC. Amino acids: CASSYSPSGTQETQYF.

The J gene is TRBJ2-7, the V gene TRBV5-6, with TRBD2 identical over 7 bases. This CDR3 has 14 residues. Trimming took 4 bases from V and 0 from J; bases not matched to a gene: 4. Germline CDR1 reads SGHDT; CDR2 reads YYEEEE. The CDR3 sequence is CASSRWTSSYEQYF. For the CDR3, the DNA is TGTGCCAGCAGCCGGTGGACTAGCTCCTACGAGCAGTACTTC.

J is TRBJ1-6 and V is TRBV2; D is unclear. Looked up from germline, CDR1 is SNHLY and CDR2 is FYNNEI. With 4 bases removed from V and 9 bases from J, the gap between germline ends came to 13 bases. CDR3 length: 14 amino acids. The CDR3 DNA reads as TGTGCCAGCAGTGTTGAAACCGAGGGTTCACCCCTCCACTTT. It encodes CASSVETEGSPLHF.

The chain has TRBV7-9 and TRBJ2-3; D is possibly TRBD1 (5 bases). The ends were cut back, 5 bases at V and 5 bases at J, with 14 bases in the middle. The CDR3 contains 14 residues. Germline CDR1 and CDR2: SEHNR and FQNEAQ (reference sequence). The CDR3 sequence: CASSLNERGDTQYF. The DNA of the CDR3 is TGTGCCAGCAGCCTTAACGAAAGGGGAGATACGCAGTATTTT.

The chain is built from TRBV7-9 and TRBJ1-2; TRBD1 agrees at 8 bases. CDR3 length: 11 amino acids. V shed 4 bases, J shed 13 bases, and the junction held 5 bases outside the gene matches. In germline, CDR1 is SEHNR, CDR2 FQNEAQ (reference sequence). This CDR3 reads CASSSDREVTF. DNA for the CDR3: TGTGCCAGCAGCTCGGACAGGGAAGTCACCTTC.

The genes are TRBV19 and TRBJ2-3, with 7 bases that match TRBD1. The CDR3 contains 16 residues. V gave up 4 bases and J gave up 1 base; unmatched junction bases: 8. Germline-derived CDR1 and CDR2 are LNHDA and SQIVND (reference sequence). CDR3 sequence reads: CASSSLTGARTDTQYF. The CDR3, as DNA: TGTGCCAGTAGTAGCTTAACAGGGGCCCGCACAGATACGCAGTATTTT.

The chain employs TRBV28 and TRBJ2-5; 9 nucleotides line up with TRBD2. CDR3 size: 17 residues. V trimming: 3 bases; J trimming: 3 bases; junction bases outside the gene matches: 11. From germline, CDR1 is MDHEN and CDR2 SYDVKM. CDR3: CASSFSPLRLAEETQYF. The CDR3 DNA sequence: TGTGCCAGCAGTTTTAGCCCCTTGAGACTAGCGGAAGAGACCCAGTACTTC.

The chain is built from TRBV6-5 and TRBJ2-7; D may be TRBD1 (5 bases). The ends were cut back, 7 bases at V and 2 bases at J, with 15 bases in the middle. This CDR3 contains 14 residues. Germline V gene lookup returns CDR1 MNHEY and CDR2 SVGAGI. The CDR3 is CASKSIGRAYEQYF. The CDR3 DNA reads as TGTGCCAGCAAATCCATCGGCAGGGCCTACGAGCAGTACTTC.

The gene calls are TRBV5-8 and TRBJ2-1, with TRBD2 matching 11 bases. The CDR3 spans 15 residues. J gave up 10 bases and V 1 base, and 7 bases lay outside the gene matches. Germline V gives CDR1 SGHTS, CDR2 YDEGEE. The CDR3 reads CASSLWSSGRWEQFF. In DNA, the CDR3 is TGTGCCAGCAGCTTGTGGTCTAGCGGGAGGTGGGAGCAGTTCTTC.

The V and J genes are TRBV7-2 and TRBJ2-7; maybe TRBD2 (6 bases). CDR1 is SGHTA and CDR2 is FQGNSA in the germline V gene. CDR3 length: 14 amino acids. V was cut by 6 bases and J by 4 bases, with 16 bases left in between. In DNA, the CDR3 is TGTGCCAGCAGAAAGGCCGGGAGAGGGTACGAGCAGTACTTC. Amino acid sequence: CASRKAGRGYEQYF.

The V gene is TRBV27, the J gene TRBJ2-1; perhaps TRBD2 as D (6 bases). The CDR3 totals 16 residues. Germline assignment: CDR1 MNHEY and CDR2 SMNVEV (reference sequence). Trimming cost V 3 bases and J 8 bases, with 20 bases left between them. CDR3 nucleotides: TGTGCCAGCAGTTTGGCCGGGACTGGGAATGTGGATGAGCAGTTCTTC. It is translated as CASSLAGTGNVDEQFF.

This rearrangement joins TRBV30 to TRBJ1-6; a possible D gene is TRBD1 (6 bases). The germline V gene has CDR1 GTSNPN and CDR2 SVGIG (reference sequence). This CDR3 has 14 residues. V was clipped by 0 bases and J by 8 bases, with 11 bases between them. This chain's CDR3 is CAWSVSGVDSPLHF. The CDR3 nucleotides read TGTGCCTGGAGTGTATCAGGGGTGGATTCACCCCTCCACTTT.

This chain joins TRBV14 and TRBJ2-1; no definite D call. This CDR3 contains 17 residues. CDR1 and CDR2 (germline): SGHDN, FVKESK. The germline V and J ends were trimmed by 0 bases and 7 bases, with 19 bases remaining between them. The CDR3 coding sequence is TGTGCCAGCAGCCAAGATATGAGCAAAATGCCTTTGAATGAGCAGTTCTTC. Encoded protein: CASSQDMSKMPLNEQFF.

The chain uses TRBV2 and TRBJ2-1, with 10 bases that match TRBD2. CDR3 length: 14 residues. Germline V gene data show CDR1 as SNHLY and CDR2 as FYNNEI. The trim removed 8 bases at V and 7 bases at J, leaving 8 bases unmatched. The CDR3 DNA sequence: TGTGCCAGCGGACCGGGACTAGCGAGTAATGAGCAGTTCTTC. This translates into CASGPGLASNEQFF.

The chain uses TRBV2 and TRBJ1-5, with a possible D match to TRBD1 (6 bases). The CDR3 has 12 amino acids. Trimming stripped 7 bases from V and 4 bases from J, with 8 bases between. CDR1 SNHLY and CDR2 FYNNEI come from the germline V gene. The DNA for the CDR3 is TGTGCCAGCAACAGGGTAAATCAGCCCCAGCATTTT. Its protein is CASNRVNQPQHF. Combining the CDR3 with reference TRBV2 and TRBJ1-5 gives the whole variable domain EPEVTQTPSHQVTQMGQEVILRCVPISNHLYFYWYRQILGQKVEFLVSFYNNEISEKSEIFDDQFSVERPDGSNFTLKIRSTKLEDSAMYFCASNRVNQPQHFGDGTRLSIL.

V and J are TRBV13 and TRBJ2-7; TRBD1 agrees at 7 bases. This CDR3 contains 15 residues. Germline V gives CDR1 PRHDT, CDR2 FYEKMQ (reference sequence). Trimming at V came to 5 bases and at J to 9 bases, leaving 16 bases not matched to a gene. The DNA of the CDR3 is TGTGCCAGCAGCGCCGGGACAGAACGTGGGCTTGCGCAGTACTTC. Its protein product is CASSAGTERGLAQYF.

The chain joins TRBV7-9 to TRBJ2-7; 7 bases are a match to TRBD2. The CDR3 extends over 15 amino acids. The trim removed 0 bases at V and 3 bases at J, leaving 5 bases unmatched. Germline CDR1 is SEHNR and CDR2 is FQNEAQ (reference sequence). In nucleotides, the CDR3 is TGTGCCAGCAGCTTAGCGGGGCGGGGGAACTACGAGCAGTACTTC. The encoded protein is CASSLAGRGNYEQYF.

The chain couples TRBV15 to TRBJ2-2; TRBD1 aligns across 8 bases. CDR3 length: 14 residues. V lost 3 bases to trimming and J lost 4 bases; unmatched junction nucleotides: 1. CDR1 LNHNV and CDR2 YYDKDF come from the germline V gene (reference sequence). The CDR3 region is CATSRGQVTGELFF. CDR3 sequence (DNA): TGTGCCACCAGCAGGGGACAGGTCACCGGGGAGCTGTTTTTT.

The CDR3 is CASSPGGHTGELFF. The CDR3 DNA reads TGTGCCAGTAGCCCTGGCGGGCACACCGGGGAGCTGTTTTTT. This sequence joins TRBV19 and TRBJ2-2, with D perhaps TRBD2 (5 bases). Germline loops: CDR1 LNHDA, CDR2 SQIVND (reference sequence). This CDR3 region has 14 residues. V lost 6 bases and J 3 bases, leaving 11 bases between the germline ends.